This T cell receptor (beta chain) originates from a study of PD-1 blockade in classical Hodgkin lymphoma. The repertoire was sequenced with immunoSEQ multiplex PCR; TCRdb's copy has only in-frame clones and lacks some. The table lists 25,000 to 35,000 clones, around 67% of them singletons. Germline V gene data show CDR1 as GTSNPN and CDR2 as SVGIG (reference sequence). This CDR3 region has 14 residues. The J segment lost 3 bases and the V segment lost 2 bases, leaving 2 bases of the junction unmatched. Every single patient, without exception, relapsed after autologous stem cell transplantation, and brentuximab vedotin exposure varied. Best outcomes ranged across complete response, partial response and progressive disease.

The V gene is TRBV30, the J gene TRBJ2-2, with 8 bases fitting TRBD2. The source was peripheral blood mononuclear cells (PBMCs), collected before the second cycle of nivolumab. This TCR derives from a human donor with classical Hodgkin lymphoma. CDR3: CAWSKLADTGELFF. DNA of the CDR3: TGTGCCTGGAGTAAACTAGCGGACACCGGGGAGCTGTTTTTT.